These 5 T cell receptor gamma chains came from one sample sequenced in a study of intestinal T cells in coeliac disease. For each case, the template was genomic DNA from ten roughly 5-µm formalin-fixed paraffin-embedded scrolls. LymphoTrack primers amplified TRG sequences from roughly 0.2 ug of biopsy DNA. TCRdb re-called the multiplex PCR reads via CATT. Of several hundred gamma-chain clones in the sample, about half were seen once. Sequencing used a duodenal biopsy. The receptors derive from a human donor who served as a control with a normal duodenal biopsy, not a healthy volunteer.

Worth noting for this clone: The protein given by TCRdb reflects a much larger clone and differs at residue 11 from this DNA's translation, likely from a read error; the protein shown is the DNA's translation. The gene calls are TRGV2 and TRGJP2. CDR3 length: 16 residues. Germline assignment: CDR1 EGSNGY and CDR2 YDSYNSKV. For the CDR3, the DNA is TGTGCCACCTGGGACGGGCCGGGAAGTAGTAATTGGATCAAGACGTTT. It is translated as CATWDGPGSSNWIKTF.

There are a few counts of this clone. The chain carries TRGV3 and TRGJ1 or TRGJ2. The trim removed 5 bases at V and 12 bases at J, leaving 4 bases unmatched. CDR3 length: 9 residues. Germline assignment: CDR1 VTNTFY and CDR2 YDVSTARD (reference sequence). CDR3 amino acids: CATWGMKLF. The CDR3 bases are TGTGCCACCTGGGGAATGAAACTCTTT.

This clone was counted between two and nine times. The CDR3 nucleotides are TGTGCCACCTGGGACGGGCCTTATAAGAAACTCTTT. This gives the protein CATWDGPYKKLF. The chain carries TRGV5 and TRGJ1 or TRGJ2. V gave up 3 bases and J gave up 6 bases; unmatched junction bases: 5. Germline V CDR1 and CDR2: VINAFY, YDVSNSKD. The CDR3 is 12 residues long.

The rearrangement joins TRGV11 to TRGJP1. TRGV11 falls under the ORF class, with uncertain function. Losses at the gene ends were 0 bases for V and 7 bases for J; bases not matched to a gene: 11. This CDR3 has 17 residues. CDR3 DNA: TGTGCCTGCTGGATTAGGCACATTATACCACTTGGTTGGTTCAAGATATTT. Encoded protein: CACWIRHIIPLGWFKIF.

The chain couples TRGV9 to TRGJ1 or TRGJ2. CDR3 length: 15 residues. The V and J ends lost 11 bases and 3 bases, in that order; junction bases with no gene match: 19. Germline CDR1 GITISATS, CDR2 ISYDGTV (reference sequence). Here the CDR3 reads CACGRPPEGYYKKLF. As DNA, the CDR3 is TGTGCCTGTGGGAGGCCCCCGGAGGGTTATTATAAGAAACTCTTT.